Described below is a single TCR beta chain sequence and its context. Its target is not known. Expansion with viral peptide pools was applied to antigen-specific CD4+ T cells by the ViraFEST assay prior to sequencing. Cultured cells yielded isolated CD4+ T cells after less than 11 days. Vaccinees lacked prior SARS-CoV-2 infection and tested negative for nucleocapsid antibodies. In culture with approximately 9.5 IU/ml IL-2 and roughly 9.7 ug/ml peptides, PBMC were grown at around 1.8 million per well. On both days 3 and 7, half of the culture medium was replaced with IL-2 medium. This sample stems from a study of vaccination effects on CD4 cells after COVID-19. Sequencing was performed with immunoSEQ multiplex PCR; in TCRdb, only in-frame clones are kept and a portion is missing. The sample contains under 75,000 clones, about 80% of which appear only once. Study-level findings and limits: The study found marked clonal contraction of infection- and vaccine-induced clones late after vaccination.

This sequence originates from a human donor who received a COVID-19 vaccine. The sequencing used CD4+ T cells from PBMCs cultured with SARS-CoV-2 spike peptides, collected before COVID-19 vaccination.

The CDR3, as DNA: TGCGCCAGCAGCCAAGTCGCAGGAGGCAGGGAGACCCAGTACTTC. Amino acids: CASSQVAGGRETQYF. The V gene is TRBV4-1, the J gene TRBJ2-5, with a tentative D call TRBD2 (5 bases). This CDR3 region has 15 residues. Germline assignment: CDR1 MGHRA and CDR2 YSYEKL. V gave up 1 base and J gave up 5 bases, with 14 bases separating them.